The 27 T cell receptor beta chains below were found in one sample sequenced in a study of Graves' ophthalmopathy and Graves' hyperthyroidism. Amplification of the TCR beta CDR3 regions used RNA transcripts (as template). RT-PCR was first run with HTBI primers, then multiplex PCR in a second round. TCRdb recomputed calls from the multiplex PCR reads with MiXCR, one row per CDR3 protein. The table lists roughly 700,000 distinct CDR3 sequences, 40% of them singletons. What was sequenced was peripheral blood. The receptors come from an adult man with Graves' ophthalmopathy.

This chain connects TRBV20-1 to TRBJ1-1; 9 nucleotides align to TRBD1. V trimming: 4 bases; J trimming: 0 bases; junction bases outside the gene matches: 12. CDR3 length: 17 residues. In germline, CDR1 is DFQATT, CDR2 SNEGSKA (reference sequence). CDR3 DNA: TGCAGTGCTAAACAACGGACAGGGGCTCTAATGAACACTGAAGCTTTCTTT. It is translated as CSAKQRTGALMNTEAFF.

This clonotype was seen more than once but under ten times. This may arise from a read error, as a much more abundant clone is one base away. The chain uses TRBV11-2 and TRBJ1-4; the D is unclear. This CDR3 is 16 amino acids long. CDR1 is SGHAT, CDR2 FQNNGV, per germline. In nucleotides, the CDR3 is TGCGCCAGCAACCGCAAGGGCGGTACAACTAATGAAAAACTGTTTTTT. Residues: CASNRKGGTTNEKLFF.

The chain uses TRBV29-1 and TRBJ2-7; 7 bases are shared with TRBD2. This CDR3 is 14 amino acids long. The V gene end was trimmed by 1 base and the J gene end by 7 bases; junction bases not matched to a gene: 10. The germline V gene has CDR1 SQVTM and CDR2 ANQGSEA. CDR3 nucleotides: TGCAGCGTTGAAGGGGAGGGGACGGCGAGTGAGCAGTACTTC. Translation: CSVEGEGTASEQYF.

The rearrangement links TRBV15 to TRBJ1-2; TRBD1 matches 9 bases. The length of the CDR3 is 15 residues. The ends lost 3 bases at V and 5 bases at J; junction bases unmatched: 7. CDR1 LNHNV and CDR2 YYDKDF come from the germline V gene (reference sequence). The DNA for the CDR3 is TGTGCCACCAGCAGCGTTGACAGGGGGAGGTATGGCTACACCTTC. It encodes CATSSVDRGRYGYTF.

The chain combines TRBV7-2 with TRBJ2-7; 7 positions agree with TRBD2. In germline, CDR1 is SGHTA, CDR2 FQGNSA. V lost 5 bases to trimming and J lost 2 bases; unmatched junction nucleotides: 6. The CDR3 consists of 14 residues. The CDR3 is CASSPQAGPYEQYF. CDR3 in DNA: TGTGCCAGCAGCCCCCAAGCGGGGCCCTACGAGCAGTACTTC.

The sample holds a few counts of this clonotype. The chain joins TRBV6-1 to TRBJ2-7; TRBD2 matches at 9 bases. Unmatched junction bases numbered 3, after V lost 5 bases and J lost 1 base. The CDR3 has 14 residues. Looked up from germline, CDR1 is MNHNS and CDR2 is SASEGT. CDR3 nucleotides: TGTGCCAGCAGTACAGCGGGGGGTTCCTACGAGCAGTACTTC. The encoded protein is CASSTAGGSYEQYF.

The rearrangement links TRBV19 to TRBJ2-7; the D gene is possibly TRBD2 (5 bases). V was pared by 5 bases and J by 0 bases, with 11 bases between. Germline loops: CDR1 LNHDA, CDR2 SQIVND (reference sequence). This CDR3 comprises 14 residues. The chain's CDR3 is CASSLRDYSYEQYF. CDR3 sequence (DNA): TGTGCCAGTAGTCTCCGGGATTACTCCTACGAGCAGTACTTC.

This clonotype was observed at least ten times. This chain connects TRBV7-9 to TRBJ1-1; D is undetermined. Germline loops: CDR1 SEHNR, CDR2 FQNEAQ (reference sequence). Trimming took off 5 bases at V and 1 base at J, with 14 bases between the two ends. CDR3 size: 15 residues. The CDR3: CASSRNIPPNTEAFF. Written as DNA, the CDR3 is TGTGCCAGCAGCCGTAATATCCCCCCGAACACTGAAGCTTTCTTT.

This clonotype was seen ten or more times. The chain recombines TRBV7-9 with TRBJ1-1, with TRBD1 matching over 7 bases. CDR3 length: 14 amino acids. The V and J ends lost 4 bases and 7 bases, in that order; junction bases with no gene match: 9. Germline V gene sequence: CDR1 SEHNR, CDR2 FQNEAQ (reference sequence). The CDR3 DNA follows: TGTGCCAGCAGCTCCGAGACAGGGCTACATGAAGCTTTCTTT. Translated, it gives CASSSETGLHEAFF.

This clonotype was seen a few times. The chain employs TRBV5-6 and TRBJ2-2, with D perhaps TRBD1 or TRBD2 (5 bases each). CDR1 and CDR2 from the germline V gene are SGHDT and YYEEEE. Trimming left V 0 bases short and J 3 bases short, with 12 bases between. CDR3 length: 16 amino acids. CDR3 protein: CASSLGGIVYTGELFF. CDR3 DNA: TGTGCCAGCAGCTTGGGGGGGATCGTTTACACCGGGGAGCTGTTTTTT.

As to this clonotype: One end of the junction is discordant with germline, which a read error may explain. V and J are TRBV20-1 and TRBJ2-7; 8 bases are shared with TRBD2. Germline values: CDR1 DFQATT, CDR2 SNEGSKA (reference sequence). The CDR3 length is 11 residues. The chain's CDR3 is CGARLAYEQYF. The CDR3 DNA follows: TGCGGTGCTCGACTAGCGTACGAGCAGTACTTC.

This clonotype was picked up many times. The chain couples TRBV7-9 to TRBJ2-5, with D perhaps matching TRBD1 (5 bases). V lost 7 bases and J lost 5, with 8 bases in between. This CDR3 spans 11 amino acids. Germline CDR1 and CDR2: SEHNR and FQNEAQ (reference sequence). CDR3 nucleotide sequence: TGTGCCAGCACCCAGGGTGAGACCCAGTACTTC. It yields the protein CASTQGETQYF.

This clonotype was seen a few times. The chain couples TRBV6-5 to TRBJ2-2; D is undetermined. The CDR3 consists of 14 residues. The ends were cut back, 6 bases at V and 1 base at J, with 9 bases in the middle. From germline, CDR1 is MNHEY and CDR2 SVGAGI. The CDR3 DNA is TGTGCCAGCAGAAGACTGAGGAACACCGGGGAGCTGTTTTTT. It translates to CASRRLRNTGELFF.

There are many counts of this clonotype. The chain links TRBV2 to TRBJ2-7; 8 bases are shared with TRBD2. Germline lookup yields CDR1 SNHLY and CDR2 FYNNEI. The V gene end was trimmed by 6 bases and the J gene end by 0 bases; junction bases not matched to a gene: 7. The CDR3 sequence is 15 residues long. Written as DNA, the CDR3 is TGTGCCAGCAGCGAGGGCGCGGGGGGCTCCTACGAGCAGTACTTC. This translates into CASSEGAGGSYEQYF.

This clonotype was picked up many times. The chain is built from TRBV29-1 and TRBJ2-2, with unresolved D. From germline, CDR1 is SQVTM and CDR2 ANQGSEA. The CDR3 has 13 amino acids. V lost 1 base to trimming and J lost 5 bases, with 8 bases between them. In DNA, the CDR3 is TGCAGCGTTGAAGTCCCTAGTACCGGGGAGCTGTTTTTT. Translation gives CSVEVPSTGELFF.

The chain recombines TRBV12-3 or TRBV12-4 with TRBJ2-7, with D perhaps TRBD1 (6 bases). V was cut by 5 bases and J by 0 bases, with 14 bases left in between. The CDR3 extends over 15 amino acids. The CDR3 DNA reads TGTGCCAGCAGTCCCCTCTGGGACACCTCCTACGAGCAGTACTTC. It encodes CASSPLWDTSYEQYF.

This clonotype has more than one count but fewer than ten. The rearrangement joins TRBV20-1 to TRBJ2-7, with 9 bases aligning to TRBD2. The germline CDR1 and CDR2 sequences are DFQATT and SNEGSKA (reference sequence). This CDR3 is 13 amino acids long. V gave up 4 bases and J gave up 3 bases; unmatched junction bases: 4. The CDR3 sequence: CSAKRAGGYEQYF. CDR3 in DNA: TGCAGTGCTAAGCGAGCGGGGGGCTACGAGCAGTACTTC.

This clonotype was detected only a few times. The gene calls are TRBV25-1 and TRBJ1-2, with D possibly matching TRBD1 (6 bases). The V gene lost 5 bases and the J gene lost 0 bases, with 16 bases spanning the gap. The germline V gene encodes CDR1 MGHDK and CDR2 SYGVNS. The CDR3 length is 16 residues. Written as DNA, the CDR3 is TGTGCCAGCAGTTTCCACAGGGCCATTACTAACTATGGCTACACCTTC. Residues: CASSFHRAITNYGYTF.

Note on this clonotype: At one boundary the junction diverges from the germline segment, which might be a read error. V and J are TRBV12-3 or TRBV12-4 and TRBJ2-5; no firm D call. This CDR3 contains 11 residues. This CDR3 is CASSLVETQCF. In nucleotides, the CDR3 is TGTGCCAGCAGTTTGGTGGAGACCCAGTGCTTC.

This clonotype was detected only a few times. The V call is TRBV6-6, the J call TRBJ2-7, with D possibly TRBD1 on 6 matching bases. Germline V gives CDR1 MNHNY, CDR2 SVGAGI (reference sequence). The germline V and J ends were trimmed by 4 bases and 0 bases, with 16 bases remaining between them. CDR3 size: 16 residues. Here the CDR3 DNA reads TGTGCCAGCAGTTTACTCGGGGCAGGGGCCTCCTACGAGCAGTACTTC. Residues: CASSLLGAGASYEQYF.

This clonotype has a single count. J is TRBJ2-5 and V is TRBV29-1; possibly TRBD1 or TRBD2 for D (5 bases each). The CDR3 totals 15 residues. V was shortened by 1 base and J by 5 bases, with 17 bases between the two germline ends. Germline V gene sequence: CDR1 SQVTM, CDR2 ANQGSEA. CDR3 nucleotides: TGCAGCGTTGAAGGGGGGTCCCTTCGACTGGAGACCCAGTACTTC. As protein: CSVEGGSLRLETQYF.

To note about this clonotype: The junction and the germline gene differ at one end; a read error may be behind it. The CDR3 coding sequence is TGTGCCAGCAGTGCAAACGGGGAGGGAGGGAACACTGAAGCTTTCTTT. Protein product: CASSANGEGGNTEAFF. The chain links TRBV10-2 to TRBJ1-1; D is ambiguous. The CDR3 spans 16 residues. Germline lookup yields CDR1 WSHSY and CDR2 SAAADI.

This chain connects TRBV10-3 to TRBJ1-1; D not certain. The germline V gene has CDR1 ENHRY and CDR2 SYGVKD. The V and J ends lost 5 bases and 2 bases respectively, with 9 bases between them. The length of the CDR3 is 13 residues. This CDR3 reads CAISYSDNTEAFF. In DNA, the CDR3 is TGTGCCATCAGTTACTCGGACAACACTGAAGCTTTCTTT.

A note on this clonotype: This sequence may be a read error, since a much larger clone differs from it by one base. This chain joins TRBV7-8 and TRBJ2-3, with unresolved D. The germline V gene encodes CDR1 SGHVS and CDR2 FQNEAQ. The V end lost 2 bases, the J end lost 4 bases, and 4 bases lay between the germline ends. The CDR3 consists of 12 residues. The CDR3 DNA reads TGTGCCAGCAGCTTAACCCCAGATACGCAGTATTTT. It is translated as CASSLTPDTQYF.

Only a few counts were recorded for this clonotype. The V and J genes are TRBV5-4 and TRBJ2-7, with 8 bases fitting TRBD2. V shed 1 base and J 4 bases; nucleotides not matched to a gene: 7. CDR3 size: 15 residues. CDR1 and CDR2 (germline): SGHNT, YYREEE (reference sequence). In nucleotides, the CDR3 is TGTGCCAGCAGCTTGACCGGGACTAGTGCATACGAGCAGTACTTC. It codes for CASSLTGTSAYEQYF.

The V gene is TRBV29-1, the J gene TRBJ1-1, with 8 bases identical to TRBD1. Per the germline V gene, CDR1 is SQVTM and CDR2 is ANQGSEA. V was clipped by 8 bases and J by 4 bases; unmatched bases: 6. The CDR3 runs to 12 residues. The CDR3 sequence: CSSRQGFTEAFF. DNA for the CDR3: TGCAGCTCGCGACAGGGGTTCACTGAAGCTTTCTTT.

CDR3 residues: CSLSYSQETQYF. The CDR3 DNA follows: TGCAGCTTGTCGTACAGTCAAGAGACCCAGTACTTC. The chain has TRBV29-1 and TRBJ2-5; D not certain. Trimming took 8 bases from V and 2 from J, leaving 12 bases between them. The CDR3 length is 12 residues. Germline V gene sequence: CDR1 SQVTM, CDR2 ANQGSEA.